This TCR beta chain was obtained from a study of blood T cell repertoires in COVID-19. Study-wide context: The analysed material was cDNA or gDNA that came from T cells, B-cell-depleted T cells, or PBMCs.

TCRdb's table, derived via immunoSEQ multiplex PCR, lists solely in-frame clones and lacks some. The sample shows under 300,000 clones, over 75% of them seen only once. The CDR3 has 15 residues. Per the germline V gene, CDR1 is SGDLS and CDR2 is YYNGEE. V lost 3 bases and J 12 bases, leaving 22 bases between the germline ends. The sequence came from a human donor in a cohort sampled during active COVID-19. Material: peripheral blood. The chain links TRBV9 to TRBJ2-1; TRBD2 might be the D (6 bases). CDR3 loop: CASSGVPGLTTAQFF. CDR3 nucleotide sequence: TGTGCCAGCAGCGGGGTCCCGGGACTGACCACGGCGCAGTTCTTC.